Listed below are T cell receptor beta chains from one sample, sequenced in a study of response to subunit inactivated influenza vaccine. TCRdb redid the calling of the RT-PCR reads with MiXCR, one entry per CDR3 protein. There are hundreds of thousands of distinct CDR3 sequences in the sample; 11% to 15% occur only once, and less than 9% lies in the top ten. Source: PBMCs from blood, taken around 14 days before vaccination. Receptors were obtained from a man in his forties or fifties who received an inactivated influenza vaccine. Both conserved end residues are part of each CDR3. Fields, in order: D gene, V gene, clone size, J gene, CDR3 protein, CDR3 DNA. The D gene is left open where the match is weak. Expanded clones get a size class; other rows say once, few or many, or leave the size out.

d_gene: TRBD2
v_gene: TRBV27
abundance: few
j_gene: TRBJ2-2
CDR3aa: CASSLLAGGPGGELFF
CDR3nt: TGTGCCAGCAGTTTATTAGCGGGGGGGCCAGGCGGGGAGCTGTTTTTT

d_gene: .
v_gene: TRBV5-1
abundance: .
j_gene: TRBJ2-4
CDR3aa: CASSLGAGENIQYF
CDR3nt: TGCGCCAGCAGCCTGGGGGCAGGGGAAAACATTCAGTACTTC

d_gene: .
v_gene: TRBV7-2
abundance: .
j_gene: TRBJ1-4
CDR3aa: CASSPTVGGREKLFF
CDR3nt: TGTGCCAGCAGCCCCACGGTGGGGGGTCGAGAAAAACTGTTTTTT

d_gene: .
v_gene: TRBV5-1
abundance: .
j_gene: TRBJ1-4
CDR3aa: CASSAEGKTNEKLCF
CDR3nt: TGCGCCAGCAGCGCCGAGGGGAAGACTAATGAAAAACTGTGTTTT

d_gene: TRBD2
v_gene: TRBV29-1
abundance: .
j_gene: TRBJ2-1
CDR3aa: CSVALAGAREQFF
CDR3nt: TGCAGCGTTGCCCTAGCGGGGGCCCGGGAGCAGTTCTTC

d_gene: .
v_gene: TRBV4-2
abundance: many
j_gene: TRBJ2-2
CDR3aa: CASSQEGDTGELFF
CDR3nt: TGTGCCAGCAGCCAAGAGGGAGACACCGGGGAGCTGTTTTTT

d_gene: TRBD1
v_gene: TRBV24-1
abundance: few
j_gene: TRBJ2-1
CDR3aa: CATSGWTGQNEQFF
CDR3nt: TGTGCCACCAGTGGGTGGACAGGCCAGAATGAGCAGTTCTTC

d_gene: .
v_gene: TRBV6-5
abundance: few
j_gene: TRBJ1-4
CDR3aa: CASSYGRGANEKLFF
CDR3nt: TGTGCCAGCAGTTACGGTCGGGGGGCTAATGAAAAACTGTTTTTT

d_gene: .
v_gene: TRBV20-1
abundance: .
j_gene: TRBJ2-1
CDR3aa: CSISVGTHNEQFF
CDR3nt: TGCAGCATAAGCGTAGGGACCCACAATGAGCAGTTCTTC

d_gene: .
v_gene: TRBV4-2
abundance: .
j_gene: TRBJ1-5
CDR3aa: CASSQSLYSNQPQHF
CDR3nt: TGTGCCAGCAGCCAAAGTCTCTATAGCAATCAGCCCCAGCATTTT

d_gene: TRBD1
v_gene: TRBV5-4
abundance: .
j_gene: TRBJ1-4
CDR3aa: CASSTTGGLDEKLFF
CDR3nt: TGTGCCAGCAGCACTACAGGGGGCTTAGATGAAAAACTGTTTTTT

d_gene: TRBD1
v_gene: TRBV20-1
abundance: .
j_gene: TRBJ1-5
CDR3aa: CSALQGLSNQPQHF
CDR3nt: TGCAGTGCTCTACAGGGGCTCAGCAATCAGCCCCAGCATTTT

d_gene: .
v_gene: TRBV5-4
abundance: .
j_gene: TRBJ2-7
CDR3aa: CASSLRDNYEQYF
CDR3nt: TGTGCCAGCAGCCTCCGGGACAACTACGAGCAGTACTTC

d_gene: TRBD2
v_gene: TRBV3-1
abundance: .
j_gene: TRBJ2-1
CDR3aa: CASSQEFRGRSHEQFF
CDR3nt: TGTGCCAGCAGCCAAGAATTCCGCGGGAGATCCCATGAGCAGTTCTTC

d_gene: .
v_gene: TRBV7-2
abundance: few
j_gene: TRBJ2-1
CDR3aa: CASSHRYEQFF
CDR3nt: TGTGCCAGCAGCCACAGGTATGAGCAGTTCTTC

d_gene: .
v_gene: TRBV4-3
abundance: few
j_gene: TRBJ2-7
CDR3aa: CASSQDPEGSSYEQYF
CDR3nt: TGCGCCAGCAGCCAAGATCCAGAGGGGAGCTCCTACGAGCAGTACTTC

d_gene: TRBD1
v_gene: TRBV4-1
abundance: few
j_gene: TRBJ2-7
CDR3aa: CASSQKGDSSYEQYF
CDR3nt: TGCGCCAGCAGCCAAAAGGGGGACAGCTCCTACGAGCAGTACTTC

d_gene: .
v_gene: TRBV5-1
abundance: .
j_gene: TRBJ2-7
CDR3aa: CASSLYSSGEQYF
CDR3nt: TGCGCCAGCAGCTTGTACAGTTCGGGCGAGCAGTACTTC

d_gene: .
v_gene: TRBV29-1
abundance: many
j_gene: TRBJ2-2
CDR3aa: CSVERENTGELFF
CDR3nt: TGCAGCGTTGAACGGGAGAACACCGGGGAGCTGTTTTTT

d_gene: .
v_gene: TRBV7-2
abundance: .
j_gene: TRBJ2-1
CDR3aa: CASSLSRDIMQGEQFF
CDR3nt: TGTGCCAGCAGCTTATCACGGGACATTATGCAAGGTGAGCAGTTCTTC

d_gene: .
v_gene: TRBV28
abundance: few
j_gene: TRBJ2-1
CDR3aa: CASSSRPSFYNEQFF
CDR3nt: TGTGCCAGCAGTTCCCGGCCCAGCTTCTACAATGAGCAGTTCTTC

d_gene: .
v_gene: TRBV3-1
abundance: few
j_gene: TRBJ1-3
CDR3aa: CASNAGNTIYF
CDR3nt: TGTGCCAGCAATGCTGGAAACACCATATATTTT